This T cell receptor beta chain was sequenced in a study of cytomegalovirus exposure and HLA in healthy donors (dated by TCRdb to the late 2010s). Concerning the study at large: According to an earlier analysis of several hundred of the donors, roughly 180 million T cells yielded 117 million unique TCR beta sequences and approximately 300 Gb of sequence data. An early release covering roughly 580 HLA-typed donors comprised roughly 300 gigabases of sequencing data and 85 million or so unique TCR sequences. The genetic ancestry cluster associated with self-reported Caucasian donors included 65% to 90% of the roughly 400 genotyped donors. The study aimed to test whether signatures of past pathogen exposure could be identified by cataloging public T cell receptors. The study profiled the T cell repertoires of 500 to 800 subjects by immunosequencing and related them to cytomegalovirus serostatus. A separate validation cohort of roughly 130 different subjects was used in addition to the roughly 700-subject first cohort. To predict cytomegalovirus infection status, the study brought together high-throughput TCR immunosequencing, statistical association of individual TCRs with disease status, and machine learning. To study patterns of TCR occurrence, a later analysis re-analyzed previously published TCR beta repertoires from 550 to 800 donors and added high-resolution HLA genotyping. Rather than drawing on any new phenotypic data, the later analysis identified candidate immune exposures from TCR beta sequences and the way those sequences occurred across donors. An earlier analysis of approximately 640 of the donors applied high-throughput TCR beta sequencing to assess whether each TCR beta V gene segment acted as functional or pseudogenic. Donor age, sex, ethnicity and CMV serostatus were compiled together with the repertoire data. A later genetic analysis took genome-wide SNP genotypes for about 60% of the roughly 670 donors and used that subset as a discovery cohort. All discovery cohort repertoires had been generated using a single sequencing platform. HLA typing included class I and class II loci at four-digit resolution. Typing coverage differed by locus: A, B, C, DRB1 and DQB1 were typed in about 620-630 donors, DQA1 in 522, DPA1 in over 600, and DPB1 in just under 490. Four or five DR-DQ haplotypes were handled as single units for association and clustering because linkage in the cohort was strong. Among some 410 genotyped donors of the cohort, an average of about 240,000 unique TCR beta nucleotide sequences was sequenced per donor, of which 15% to 20% were non-productive.

Library generation was performed with the immunoSEQ multiplex PCR assay. The multiplex PCR relied on a mix of 60 forward primers for TCR Vbeta segments and 13 reverse primers for TCR Jbeta segments. A multiplex PCR assay on genomic DNA amplified the CDR3 region of rearranged TCR beta genes. Amplified TCR beta libraries were sequenced as 87-base-pair reads on the Illumina HiSeq System. The authors' analysis ran thus. A later analysis tallied 80 million to 95 million unique TCR beta chains across the 650 to 750 repertoires, and about 12 million of those chains were shared by two or more donors. Raw reads were error-corrected and collapsed into unique sequences with a nearest-neighbor algorithm that merged closely related sequences to remove PCR and sequencing errors. To assign V, D and J gene segments, CDR3 sequences were aligned to IMGT reference sequences. For a sequence to be retained, a match of at least six nucleotides to both a V gene segment and a J gene segment was required. A rearrangement counted as productive if the CDR3 had no stop codons and remained in frame with V and J, and every other rearrangement counted as non-productive. Following IMGT convention, CDR3 was defined as the stretch from the second conserved V-encoded cysteine up to the conserved J-encoded phenylalanine. The earlier analysis of approximately 590 of the donors excluded any sequence lacking an unambiguous match to a single V gene segment. An earlier analysis of 587 of the donors called V segments functional above 56.7% productive rearrangements and segregating when the between-donor standard deviation exceeded 5%. To diagnose cytomegalovirus status from the catalog of TCR beta chain sequences, a statistical classification framework was built. In a later analysis, TCR nucleotide sequences were compared against IMGT/GENE-DB human TR gene sequences so that V and J genes could be assigned. The TCRdist pipeline was used in a later analysis to assign CDR3 sequences and most-parsimonious VDJ recombination scenarios. In a later analysis, every TCR beta chain was defined by the combination of its CDR3 amino acid sequence and its V-gene family, and reads without a unique V-gene family were dropped. To address suspected cross-contamination and a sequencing artifact, a later analysis removed 592 highly shared, low-generation-probability nucleotide sequences. For each public chain, a later analysis derived a clonal expansion index from normalized ranks of inferred template counts within each repertoire. In a later analysis, generation probabilities were computed using a VDJ recombination model fitted to out-of-frame rearrangements, and the results were checked against IGoR. In a later analysis, hypergeometric tests were used to score TCR-TCR, TCR-HLA and TCR-CMV co-occurrence, with a repertoire-size bias correction applied to TCR pairs. False discovery rates were estimated in a later analysis by permuting HLA or CMV assignments 20 times. In a later analysis, co-occurring TCRs were grouped using DBSCAN, and TCRdist sequence similarity was added for clustering within HLA-allele-positive subsets. Co-occurrence clustering excluded repertoires with fewer than 30,000 or more than 120,000 public chains, plus five with anomalous nucleotide sharing. TCRdb mirrors the immuneACCESS table, restricted to in-frame sequences. Some clones are absent from its copies; in checked studies, under half trace to an unresolved V gene, and the reason for the others is unknown. From that table come the V and J calls and clone size; the DNA was used to work out D and trimming. The table for this sample lists about 100,000 clones; about four fifths of them were counted only once. Clones ranked in the top ten supply 3.5% to 4% of the sample.

The cohort consisted of hundreds of healthy bone marrow donors. Cohort members were all nominally healthy when sampled, although unrecorded immune exposures were likely present. The donor was CMV seronegative and was included in the group of under 450 seronegative cohort members. A peripheral blood sample was collected from each donor, and TCR beta sequencing was performed on peripheral blood mononuclear cells. The Qiagen DNeasy Blood Extraction Kit was used to extract genomic DNA from the blood cell samples. V is reduced by 2 bases and J by 0 bases, leaving a spacing of 16 bases between them. The germline V gene sets CDR1 to SGHTA and CDR2 to FQGTGA. From the cysteine up to the phenylalanine, the CDR3 has a length of 17 residues. The CDR3 DNA has 51 bases and is translated from base 1. Results the study describes overall, beyond this receptor: V-gene and J-gene trimming of TCR beta chains was associated with a missense DCLRE1C variant in a later genetic analysis, and the association was replicated in an independent cohort. The earlier analysis of some 560 of the donors excluded over 15 rarely observed V segments, including chromosome 9 orphons, because counts were too low. A later analysis found that TCR association rates varied across HLA loci, with DRB1 alleles showing the most associated TCRs and HLA-C alleles the fewest. The authors suggested that the approach could potentially be generalized to other disease states and immunological phenotypes. According to a later analysis, most CMV-associated TCR beta chains appeared to be HLA-restricted, and the HLA associations seemed to be driven largely by CMV exposure. The study gave a list of under 200 TCR beta chains associated with cytomegalovirus. According to a later genetic analysis, donors in an Asian-associated ancestry cluster had fewer N-insertions in productive TCRs than the roughly 670-donor mean. CMV serostatus was the only immune exposure information available for the cohort. Because the 87-base-pair reads could not distinguish some IMGT-functional V segments, including TRBV6-2 and TRBV6-3, those segments were excluded. The sequencing pipeline was judged likely to have produced a cluster of highly shared sequence variants as a technical artifact. In a later analysis, several top co-occurrence clusters were reported to appear linked to parvovirus B19, influenza, CMV and Epstein-Barr virus. Assigning TCR associations to individual alleles was difficult when HLA alleles, especially DR and DQ, strongly co-occurred. In an earlier analysis of around 500 of the donors, most TCR beta V segments appeared in productive rearrangements about 90% or about 30% of the time, broadly matching IMGT annotations. In both the original and validation cohorts, the classifier was reported to diagnose cytomegalovirus status with high specificity and sensitivity. A further reported finding was that TCR beta sequences accurately predicted the HLA-A and HLA-B alleles for most subjects in the first cohort. A few of the identified cytomegalovirus-associated TCR beta chains were confirmed in vitro to be specific for cytomegalovirus antigens. In a later analysis, HLA-associated TCR beta chains showed more clonal expansion and lower generation probabilities than non-associated chains that were equally common. A later analysis associated about 17,000 TCR beta sequences with specific HLA alleles at a false discovery rate of 0.05. HLA typing was unavailable for some donors at each locus, so association tests used only the typed subset. Linkage disequilibrium might explain the correlated functional status among segregating V segments, but an unknown experimental factor could not be ruled out. Sequencing depth was assumed to be roughly uniform across donors in the presence/absence analyses, though that assumption may not hold. Most TCR sequences were observed very rarely across donors, whereas some public TCRs were present in many individuals. In this cohort, only TCR beta chains were sequenced, and detectable features were limited by the absence of alpha or paired-chain data.

This clone was counted once. The target of this receptor is not known. No qualities accompany the bases; no much larger clone lies one base away. The sample consisted of PBMCs. The chain links TRBV7-3 with TRBJ1-2; TRBD1 is a weak D gene call, 5 bases matching. The receptor was isolated from a woman in her thirties or forties in good health and CMV-seronegative. For the CDR3, the sequence is CASSLGPPGSTNYGYTF. The DNA sequence reads TGTGCCAGCAGCTTAGGACCTCCAGGGTCTACTAACTATGGCTACACCTTC.